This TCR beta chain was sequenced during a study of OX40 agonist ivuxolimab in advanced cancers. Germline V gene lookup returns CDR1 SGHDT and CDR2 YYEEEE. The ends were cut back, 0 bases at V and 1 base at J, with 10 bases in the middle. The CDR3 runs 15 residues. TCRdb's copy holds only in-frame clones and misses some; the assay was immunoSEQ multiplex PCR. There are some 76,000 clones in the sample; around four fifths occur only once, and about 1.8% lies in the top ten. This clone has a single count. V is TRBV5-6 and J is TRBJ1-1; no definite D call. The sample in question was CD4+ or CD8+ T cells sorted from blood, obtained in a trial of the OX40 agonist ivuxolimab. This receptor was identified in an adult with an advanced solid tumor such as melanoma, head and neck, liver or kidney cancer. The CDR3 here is CASSLGPSGNTEAFF. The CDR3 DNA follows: TGTGCCAGCAGCTTGGGTCCGTCGGGGAACACTGAAGCTTTCTTT.